This T cell receptor (beta chain) stems from a study of blood T cell repertoires in COVID-19. On the study more broadly: The United States, Italy and Spain provided the acute and convalescent COVID-19 samples. In each case, the material was cDNA or gDNA derived from T cells, B-cell-depleted T cells, or PBMCs.

As handled by the study authors: Amplification of reference gene primers was used by the study to estimate nucleated cell counts. Using immunoSEQ multiplex PCR, the repertoire was profiled, and TCRdb retains in-frame clones only, with some absent. V, J and clone size derive from that table, while D and trimming were established from the DNA sequence. Of about 110,000 clones in the sample, over 75% were seen once. This clonotype was obtained from a woman aged 50 to 60 with acute or convalescent COVID-19. Specimen: peripheral blood.

CDR3 bases: TGTGCCAGCAGGGGGCCCCTGAACACTGAAGCTTTCTTT. This translates into CASRGPLNTEAFF. This sequence joins TRBV2 and TRBJ1-1, with D possibly TRBD1 on 5 matching bases. Trimming cost V 6 bases and J 0 bases, with 8 bases left between them. CDR1 and CDR2 from the germline V gene are SNHLY and FYNNEI. CDR3 length: 13 residues. The full variable domain, completed using reference TRBV2 and TRBJ1-1, is EPEVTQTPSHQVTQMGQEVILRCVPISNHLYFYWYRQILGQKVEFLVSFYNNEISEKSEIFDDQFSVERPDGSNFTLKIRSTKLEDSAMYFCASRGPLNTEAFFGQGTRLTVV.